This TCR beta chain was captured by sequencing in a study of shared clonotypes between healthy human individuals. In replicate PCRs of sorted subsets, roughly 200 ng DNA, approximately 32,000 T cell genomes, was used. Measured with immunoSEQ multiplex PCR; TCRdb has only the in-frame clones, and not every one. Among some 550,000 clones listed, around 97% were seen once. As to this clone: Its antigen is unidentified.

Naive CD4+ cells were CD45RA-selected; the remaining cells were memory. Study-level findings and limits: Collection of samples was limited to blood; tissue repertoires likely differ.

The CDR3 is 14 amino acids. CDR1 is SGHRS and CDR2 is YFSETQ in the germline V gene. Trimming took off 0 bases at V and 4 bases at J, with 8 bases between the two ends. This sequence joins TRBV5-1 and TRBJ2-1, with D possibly being TRBD1 (6 bases). The TCR comes from a woman under 40 in good health. The sample comprised naive CD4+ T cells sorted from blood. Subset defined: CD45RA+ positively selected. The CDR3 protein is CASSLERGYNEQFF. The CDR3 region has the DNA TGCGCCAGCAGCTTGGAGAGGGGGTACAATGAGCAGTTCTTC.